This passage covers 7 T cell receptor beta chains from one sample sequenced in a study of T cells in Graves' hyperthyroidism and ophthalmopathy. Authors of the study amplified TCR beta CDR3 regions from RNA transcripts. The HTBI primer set served for first-round RT-PCR of the TCR CDR3. TCRdb used MiXCR to reprocess the multiplex PCR reads, holding one entry per CDR3 protein. The table lists hundreds of thousands of distinct CDR3 sequences, around 20% of them singletons. The specimen was blood. These receptors all come from a man aged 45-65 years with Graves' ophthalmopathy.

The gene calls are TRBV10-3 and TRBJ2-5; unclear D gene. The CDR3 contains 14 residues. Germline V CDR1 and CDR2: ENHRY, SYGVKD. V was trimmed by 0 bases and J by 3 bases, leaving 8 bases between them. DNA of the CDR3: TGTGCCATCAGTGAGTCGGTGGCAAAAGAGACCCAGTACTTC. It specifies CAISESVAKETQYF.

This clonotype was detected only a few times. Its ends do not fully match the called genes, so a read error is possible. V gene TRBV18 combines with J gene TRBJ2-1; 12 bases align to TRBD2. There are 16 residues in the CDR3. Germline CDR1 KGHSH, CDR2 LQKENI. The CDR3 sequence is CASPPPRLAGGNEQFF. The CDR3 coding sequence is TGTGCCAGCCCACCACCGAGGCTAGCGGGAGGGAATGAGCAGTTCTTC.

The chain has TRBV6-1 and TRBJ2-7; D is unclear. The CDR3 is made up of 11 amino acids. CDR1 is MNHNS and CDR2 is SASEGT in the germline V gene. The V and J ends lost 6 bases and 4 bases respectively, with 7 bases between them. CDR3 nucleotide sequence: TGTGCCAGCAGGAAGGGATACGAGCAGTACTTC. Translated, it gives CASRKGYEQYF.

The V and J genes are TRBV10-3 and TRBJ2-7; the D gene is possibly TRBD2 (5 bases). Trimming took 6 bases from V and 7 from J, leaving 13 bases between them. The CDR3 totals 12 residues. From germline, CDR1 is ENHRY and CDR2 SYGVKD. CDR3 DNA sequence: TGTGCCATCAGCGGGTCCCCGGGGGAGCAGTACTTC. This encodes CAISGSPGEQYF.

The chain is built from TRBV20-1 and TRBJ2-2; 7 nucleotides align to TRBD1. V shed 0 bases and J 2 bases; nucleotides not matched to a gene: 6. Per germline, CDR1 DFQATT and CDR2 SNEGSKA (reference sequence). The CDR3 length is 16 residues. The CDR3 DNA reads TGCAGTGCTAGAGACAGGGGGAGCTTTAACACCGGGGAGCTGTTTTTT. It yields the protein CSARDRGSFNTGELFF.

About this clonotype itself: A clone one base away is much larger, so this may be a read error. The chain combines TRBV7-9 with TRBJ2-5; TRBD1 matches 8 bases. The trim removed 8 bases at V and 2 bases at J, leaving 16 bases unmatched. The CDR3 loop spans 17 amino acids. The V gene's germline CDR1 is SEHNR and CDR2 FQNEAQ (reference sequence). The CDR3 region has the DNA TGTGCCAGCGGCCCGTCCGGGACAGGTCCGCCACAAGAGACCCAGTACTTC. Its protein product is CASGPSGTGPPQETQYF.

This clonotype was detected ten times or more. This sequence joins TRBV30 and TRBJ1-3; no clear D gene. The CDR3 runs 12 residues. V lost 0 bases and J lost 3, with 3 bases in between. Looked up from germline, CDR1 is GTSNPN and CDR2 is SVGIG (reference sequence). As DNA, the CDR3 is TGTGCCTGGAGTGTTAGTGGAAACACCATATATTTT. As protein: CAWSVSGNTIYF.